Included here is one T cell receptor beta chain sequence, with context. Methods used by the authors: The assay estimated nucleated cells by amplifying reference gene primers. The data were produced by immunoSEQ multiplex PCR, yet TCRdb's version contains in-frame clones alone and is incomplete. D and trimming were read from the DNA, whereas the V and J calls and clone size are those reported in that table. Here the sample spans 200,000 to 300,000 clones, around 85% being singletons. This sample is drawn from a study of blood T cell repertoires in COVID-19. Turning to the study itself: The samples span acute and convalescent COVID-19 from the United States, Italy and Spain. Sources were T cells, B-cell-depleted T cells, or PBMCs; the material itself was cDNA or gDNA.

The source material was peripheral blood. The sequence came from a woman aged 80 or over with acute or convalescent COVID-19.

The CDR3 region is CASSQVSRIEAFF. The CDR3 DNA follows: TGTGCCAGCAGCCAAGTCTCTAGGATCGAAGCTTTCTTT. The rearrangement joins TRBV14 to TRBJ1-1; D is uncertain. The CDR3 totals 13 residues. CDR1 is SGHDN and CDR2 is FVKESK in the germline V gene. V was clipped by 1 base and J by 8 bases, with 11 bases between them.